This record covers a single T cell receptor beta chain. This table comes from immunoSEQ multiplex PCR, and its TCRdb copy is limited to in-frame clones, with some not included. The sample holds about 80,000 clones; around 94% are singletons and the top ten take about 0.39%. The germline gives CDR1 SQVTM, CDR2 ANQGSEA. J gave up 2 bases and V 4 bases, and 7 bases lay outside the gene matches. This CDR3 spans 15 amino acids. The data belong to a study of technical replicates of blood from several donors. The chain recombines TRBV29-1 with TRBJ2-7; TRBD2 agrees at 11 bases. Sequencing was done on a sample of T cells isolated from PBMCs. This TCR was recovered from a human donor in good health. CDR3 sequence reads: CSVVAGGGSTYEQYF. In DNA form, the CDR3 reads TGCAGCGTTGTAGCGGGAGGGGGGAGTACCTACGAGCAGTACTTC.